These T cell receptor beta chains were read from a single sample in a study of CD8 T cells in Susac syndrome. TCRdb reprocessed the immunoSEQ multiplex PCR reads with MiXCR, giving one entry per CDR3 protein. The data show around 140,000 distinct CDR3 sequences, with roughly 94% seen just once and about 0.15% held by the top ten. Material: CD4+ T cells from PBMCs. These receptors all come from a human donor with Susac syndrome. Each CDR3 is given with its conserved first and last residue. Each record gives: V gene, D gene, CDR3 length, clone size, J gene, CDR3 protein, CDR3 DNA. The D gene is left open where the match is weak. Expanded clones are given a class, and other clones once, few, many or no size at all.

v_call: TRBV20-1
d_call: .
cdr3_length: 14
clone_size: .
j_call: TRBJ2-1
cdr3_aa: CSAHGASSYNEQFF
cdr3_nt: TGCAGTGCCCACGGGGCGTCTTCCTACAATGAGCAGTTCTTC

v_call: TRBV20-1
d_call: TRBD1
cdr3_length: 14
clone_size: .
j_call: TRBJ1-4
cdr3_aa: CSASPTGGREKLFF
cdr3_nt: TGCAGTGCTAGTCCGACAGGGGGCCGGGAAAAACTGTTTTTT

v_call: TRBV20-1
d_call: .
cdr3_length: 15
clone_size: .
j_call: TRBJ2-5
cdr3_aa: CSAPLPGRPQETQYF
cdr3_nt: TGCAGTGCGCCCCTCCCGGGACGGCCACAAGAGACCCAGTACTTC

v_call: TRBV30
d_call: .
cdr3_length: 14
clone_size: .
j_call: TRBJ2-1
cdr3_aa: CAWSLGGLHHEQFF
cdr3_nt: TGTGCCTGGAGTCTGGGGGGATTACACCATGAGCAGTTCTTC

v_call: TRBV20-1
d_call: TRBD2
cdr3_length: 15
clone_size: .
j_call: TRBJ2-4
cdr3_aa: CSATPGTSGKNIQYF
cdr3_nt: TGCAGTGCAACGCCCGGGACTAGCGGAAAAAACATTCAGTACTTC

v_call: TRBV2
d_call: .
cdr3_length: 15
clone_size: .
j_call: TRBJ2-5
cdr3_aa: CASSEGAQKQETQYF
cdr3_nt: TGTGCCAGCAGTGAAGGGGCACAGAAACAAGAGACCCAGTACTTC

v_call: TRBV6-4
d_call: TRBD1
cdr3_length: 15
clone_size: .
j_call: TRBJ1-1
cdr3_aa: CASRAEQGGNTEAFF
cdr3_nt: TGTGCCAGCAGAGCCGAACAGGGGGGGAACACTGAAGCTTTCTTT

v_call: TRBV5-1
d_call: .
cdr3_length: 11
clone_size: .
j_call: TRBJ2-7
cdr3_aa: CASSGDYEQYF
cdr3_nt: TGCGCCAGCAGCGGAGATTACGAGCAGTACTTC

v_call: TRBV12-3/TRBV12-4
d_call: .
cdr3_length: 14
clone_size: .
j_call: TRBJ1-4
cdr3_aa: CASRTTGANEKLFF
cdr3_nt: TGTGCCAGCAGAACGACCGGGGCTAATGAAAAACTGTTTTTT

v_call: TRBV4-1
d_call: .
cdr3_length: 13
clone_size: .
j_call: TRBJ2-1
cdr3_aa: CASSQVGRGGQFF
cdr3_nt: TGCGCCAGCAGCCAAGTCGGTCGTGGGGGACAGTTCTTC

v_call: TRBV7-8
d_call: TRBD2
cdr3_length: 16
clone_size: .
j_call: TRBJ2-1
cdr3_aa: CASSLTASGRSNEQFF
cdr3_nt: TGTGCCAGCAGCTTGACAGCTAGCGGGAGATCCAATGAGCAGTTCTTC

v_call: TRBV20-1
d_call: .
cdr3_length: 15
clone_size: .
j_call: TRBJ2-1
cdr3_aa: CSASRGWETYNEQFF
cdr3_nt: TGCAGTGCTAGTCGTGGGTGGGAGACTTACAATGAGCAGTTCTTC

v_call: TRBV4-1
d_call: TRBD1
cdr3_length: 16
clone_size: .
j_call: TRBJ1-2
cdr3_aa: CASSQGRSRDRENYTF
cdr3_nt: TGCGCCAGCAGCCAAGGACGGTCGAGAGACAGGGAAAACTACACCTTC

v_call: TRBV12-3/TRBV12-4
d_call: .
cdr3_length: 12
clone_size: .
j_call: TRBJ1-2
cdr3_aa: CASSLSPYGYTF
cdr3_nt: TGTGCCAGCAGTTTATCTCCCTATGGCTACACCTTC

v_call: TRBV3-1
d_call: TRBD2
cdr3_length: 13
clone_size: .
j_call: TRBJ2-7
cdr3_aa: CASSLSGTGEQYF
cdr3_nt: TGTGCCAGCAGCCTTAGCGGGACCGGGGAGCAGTACTTC

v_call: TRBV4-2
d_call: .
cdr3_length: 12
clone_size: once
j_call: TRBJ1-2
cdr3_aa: CASSQVGDGYTF
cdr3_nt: TGTGCCAGCAGCCAAGTGGGAGATGGCTACACCTTC

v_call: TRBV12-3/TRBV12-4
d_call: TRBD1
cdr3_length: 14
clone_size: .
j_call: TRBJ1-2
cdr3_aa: CASRADRPREGYTF
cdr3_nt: TGTGCCAGCAGGGCGGACAGGCCACGGGAGGGCTACACCTTC

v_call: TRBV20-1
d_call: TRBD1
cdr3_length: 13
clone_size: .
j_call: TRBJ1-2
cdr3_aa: CSASVTGGYGYTF
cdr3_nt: TGCAGTGCTAGCGTGACAGGGGGCTATGGCTACACCTTC

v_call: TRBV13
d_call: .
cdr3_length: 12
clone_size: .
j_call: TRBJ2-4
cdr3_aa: CASSSRRGIQYF
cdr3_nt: TGTGCCAGCAGCTCCCGCCGCGGCATTCAGTACTTC

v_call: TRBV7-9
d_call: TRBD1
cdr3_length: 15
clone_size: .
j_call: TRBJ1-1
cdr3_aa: CASSLSGGGDTEAFF
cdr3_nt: TGTGCCAGCAGCTTATCAGGGGGCGGTGACACTGAAGCTTTCTTT

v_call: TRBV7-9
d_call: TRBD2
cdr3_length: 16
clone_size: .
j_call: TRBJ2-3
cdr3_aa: CASSPGGRASTDTQYF
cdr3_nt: TGTGCCAGCAGCCCGGGGGGGAGAGCTAGCACAGATACGCAGTATTTT

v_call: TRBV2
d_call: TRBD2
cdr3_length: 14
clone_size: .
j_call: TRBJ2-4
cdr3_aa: CASSSGTSANIQYF
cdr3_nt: TGTGCCAGCAGTTCTGGGACTAGCGCGAACATTCAGTACTTC

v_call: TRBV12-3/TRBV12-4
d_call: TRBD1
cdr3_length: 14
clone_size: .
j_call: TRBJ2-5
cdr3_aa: CASSLDRHRETQYF
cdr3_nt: TGTGCCAGCAGCCTGGACAGGCATCGAGAGACCCAGTACTTC

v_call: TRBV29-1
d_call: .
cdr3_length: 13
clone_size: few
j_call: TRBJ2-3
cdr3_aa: CSEAPGPTDTQYF
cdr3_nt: TGCAGCGAGGCACCGGGACCCACAGATACGCAGTATTTT

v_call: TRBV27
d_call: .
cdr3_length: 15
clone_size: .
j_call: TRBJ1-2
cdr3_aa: CASSSPSEGRYGYTF
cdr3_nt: TGTGCCAGCAGTTCACCTTCCGAGGGGCGATATGGCTACACCTTC